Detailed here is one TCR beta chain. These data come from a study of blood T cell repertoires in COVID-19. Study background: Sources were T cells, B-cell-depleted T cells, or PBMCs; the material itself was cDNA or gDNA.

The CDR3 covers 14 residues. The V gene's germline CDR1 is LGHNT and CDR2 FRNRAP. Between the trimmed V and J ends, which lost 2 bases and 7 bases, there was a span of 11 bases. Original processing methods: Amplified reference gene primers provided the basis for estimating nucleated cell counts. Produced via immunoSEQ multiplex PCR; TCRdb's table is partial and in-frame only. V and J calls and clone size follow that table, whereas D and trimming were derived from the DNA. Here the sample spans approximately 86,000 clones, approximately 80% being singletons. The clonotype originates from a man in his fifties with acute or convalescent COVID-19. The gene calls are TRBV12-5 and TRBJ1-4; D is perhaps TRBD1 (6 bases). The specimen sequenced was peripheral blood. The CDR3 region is CASGLHRVGEKLFF. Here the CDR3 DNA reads TGTGCTAGTGGTTTGCACAGGGTTGGTGAAAAACTGTTTTTT.